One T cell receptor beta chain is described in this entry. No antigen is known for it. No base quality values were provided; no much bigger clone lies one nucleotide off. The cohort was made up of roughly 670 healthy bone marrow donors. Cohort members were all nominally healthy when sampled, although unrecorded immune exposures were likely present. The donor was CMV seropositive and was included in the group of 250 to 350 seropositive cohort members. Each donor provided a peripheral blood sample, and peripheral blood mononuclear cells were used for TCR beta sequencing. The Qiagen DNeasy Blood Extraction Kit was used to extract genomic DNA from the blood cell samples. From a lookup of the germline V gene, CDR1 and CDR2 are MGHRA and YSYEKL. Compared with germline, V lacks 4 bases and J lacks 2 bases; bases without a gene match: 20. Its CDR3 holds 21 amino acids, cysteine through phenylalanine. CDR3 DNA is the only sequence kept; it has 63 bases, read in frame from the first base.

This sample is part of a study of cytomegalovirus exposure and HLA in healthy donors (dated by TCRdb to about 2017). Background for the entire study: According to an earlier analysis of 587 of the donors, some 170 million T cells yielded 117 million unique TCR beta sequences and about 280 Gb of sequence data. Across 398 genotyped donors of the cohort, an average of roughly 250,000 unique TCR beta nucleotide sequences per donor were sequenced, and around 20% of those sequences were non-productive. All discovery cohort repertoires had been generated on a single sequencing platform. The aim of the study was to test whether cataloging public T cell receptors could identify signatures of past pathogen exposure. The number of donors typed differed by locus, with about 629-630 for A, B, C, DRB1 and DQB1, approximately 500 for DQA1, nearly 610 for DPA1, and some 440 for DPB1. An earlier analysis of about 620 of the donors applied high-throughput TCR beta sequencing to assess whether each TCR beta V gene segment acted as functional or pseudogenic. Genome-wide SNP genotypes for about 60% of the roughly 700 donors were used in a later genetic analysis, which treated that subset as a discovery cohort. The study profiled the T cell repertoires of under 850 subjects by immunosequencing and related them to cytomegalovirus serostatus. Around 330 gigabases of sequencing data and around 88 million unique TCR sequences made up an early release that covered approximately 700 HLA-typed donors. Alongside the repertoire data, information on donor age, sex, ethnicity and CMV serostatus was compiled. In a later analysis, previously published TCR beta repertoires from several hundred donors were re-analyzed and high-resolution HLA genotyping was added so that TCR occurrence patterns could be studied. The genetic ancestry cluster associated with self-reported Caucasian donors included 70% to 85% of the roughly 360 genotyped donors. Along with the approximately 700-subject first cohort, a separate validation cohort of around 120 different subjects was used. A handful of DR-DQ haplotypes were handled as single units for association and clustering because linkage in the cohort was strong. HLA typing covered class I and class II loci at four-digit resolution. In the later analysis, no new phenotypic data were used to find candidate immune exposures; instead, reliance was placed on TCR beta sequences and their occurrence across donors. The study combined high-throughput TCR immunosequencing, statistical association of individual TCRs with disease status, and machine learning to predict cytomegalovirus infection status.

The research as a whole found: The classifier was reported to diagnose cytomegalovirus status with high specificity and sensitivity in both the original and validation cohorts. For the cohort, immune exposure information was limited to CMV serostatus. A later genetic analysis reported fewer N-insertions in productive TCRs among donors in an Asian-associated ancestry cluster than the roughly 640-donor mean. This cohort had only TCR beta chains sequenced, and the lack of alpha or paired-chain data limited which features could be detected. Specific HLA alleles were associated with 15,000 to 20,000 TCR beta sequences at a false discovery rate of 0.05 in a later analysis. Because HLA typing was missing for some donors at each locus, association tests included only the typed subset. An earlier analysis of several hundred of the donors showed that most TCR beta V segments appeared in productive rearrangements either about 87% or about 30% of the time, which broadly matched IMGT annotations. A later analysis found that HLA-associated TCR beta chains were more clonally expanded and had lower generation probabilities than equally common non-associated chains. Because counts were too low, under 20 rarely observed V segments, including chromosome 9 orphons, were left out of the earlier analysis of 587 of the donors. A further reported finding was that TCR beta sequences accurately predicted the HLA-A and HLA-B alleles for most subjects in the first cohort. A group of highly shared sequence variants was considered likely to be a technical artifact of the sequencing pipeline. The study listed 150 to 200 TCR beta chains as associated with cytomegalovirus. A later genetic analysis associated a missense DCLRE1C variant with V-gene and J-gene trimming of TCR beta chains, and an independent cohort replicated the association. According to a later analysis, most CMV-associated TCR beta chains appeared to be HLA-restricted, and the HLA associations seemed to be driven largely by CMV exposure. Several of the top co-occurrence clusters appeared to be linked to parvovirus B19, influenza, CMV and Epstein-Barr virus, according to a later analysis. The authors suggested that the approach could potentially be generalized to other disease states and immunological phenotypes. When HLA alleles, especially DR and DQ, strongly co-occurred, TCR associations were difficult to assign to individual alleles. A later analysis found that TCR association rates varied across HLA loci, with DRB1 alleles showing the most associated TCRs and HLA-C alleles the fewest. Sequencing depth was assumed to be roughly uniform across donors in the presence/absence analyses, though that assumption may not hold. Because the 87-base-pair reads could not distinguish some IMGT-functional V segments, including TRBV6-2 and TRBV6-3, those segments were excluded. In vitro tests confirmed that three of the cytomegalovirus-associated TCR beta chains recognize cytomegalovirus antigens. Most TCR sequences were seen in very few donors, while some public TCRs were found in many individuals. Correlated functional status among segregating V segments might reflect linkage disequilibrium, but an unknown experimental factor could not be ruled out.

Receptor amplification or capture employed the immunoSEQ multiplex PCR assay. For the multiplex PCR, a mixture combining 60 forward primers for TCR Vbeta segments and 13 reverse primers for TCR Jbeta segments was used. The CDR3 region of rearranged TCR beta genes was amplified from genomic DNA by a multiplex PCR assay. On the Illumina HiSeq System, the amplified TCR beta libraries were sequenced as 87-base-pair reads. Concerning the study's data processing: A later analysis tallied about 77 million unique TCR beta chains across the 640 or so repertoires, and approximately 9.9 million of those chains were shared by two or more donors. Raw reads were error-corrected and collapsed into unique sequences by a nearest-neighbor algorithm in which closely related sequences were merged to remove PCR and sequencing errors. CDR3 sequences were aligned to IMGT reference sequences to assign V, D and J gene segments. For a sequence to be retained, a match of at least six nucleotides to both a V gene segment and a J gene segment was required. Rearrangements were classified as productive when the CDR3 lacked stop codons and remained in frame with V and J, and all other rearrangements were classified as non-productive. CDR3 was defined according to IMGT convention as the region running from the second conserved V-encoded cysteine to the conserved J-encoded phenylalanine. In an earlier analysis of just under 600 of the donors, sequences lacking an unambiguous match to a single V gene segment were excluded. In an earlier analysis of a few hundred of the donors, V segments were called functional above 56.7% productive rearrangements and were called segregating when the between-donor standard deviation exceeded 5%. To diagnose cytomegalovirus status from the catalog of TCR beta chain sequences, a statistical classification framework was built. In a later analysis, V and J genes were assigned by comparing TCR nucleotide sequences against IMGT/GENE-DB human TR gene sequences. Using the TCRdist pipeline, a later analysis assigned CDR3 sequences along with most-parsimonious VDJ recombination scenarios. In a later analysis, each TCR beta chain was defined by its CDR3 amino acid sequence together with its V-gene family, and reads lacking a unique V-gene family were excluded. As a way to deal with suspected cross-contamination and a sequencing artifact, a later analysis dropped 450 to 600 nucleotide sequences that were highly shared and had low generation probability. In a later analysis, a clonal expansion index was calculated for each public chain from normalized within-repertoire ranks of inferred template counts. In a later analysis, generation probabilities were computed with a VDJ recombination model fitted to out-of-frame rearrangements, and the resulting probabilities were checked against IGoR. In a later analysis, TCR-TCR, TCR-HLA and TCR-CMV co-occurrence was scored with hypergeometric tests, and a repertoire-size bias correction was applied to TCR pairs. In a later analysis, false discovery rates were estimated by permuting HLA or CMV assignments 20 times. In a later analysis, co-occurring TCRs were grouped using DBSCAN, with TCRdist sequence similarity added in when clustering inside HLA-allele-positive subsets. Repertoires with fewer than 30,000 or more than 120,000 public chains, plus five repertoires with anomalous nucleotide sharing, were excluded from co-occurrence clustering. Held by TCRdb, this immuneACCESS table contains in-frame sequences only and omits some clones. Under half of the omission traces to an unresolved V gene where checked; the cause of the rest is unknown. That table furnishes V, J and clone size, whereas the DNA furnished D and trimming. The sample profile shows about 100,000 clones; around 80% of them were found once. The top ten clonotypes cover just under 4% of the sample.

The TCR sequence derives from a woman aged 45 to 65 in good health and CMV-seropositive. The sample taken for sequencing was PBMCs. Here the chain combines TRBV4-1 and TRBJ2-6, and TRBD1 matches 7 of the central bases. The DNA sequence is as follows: TGCGCCAGCAGCCGTACATTGGGGGCGACAGGGTCTTCTCCTGGGGCCAACGTCCTGACTTTC. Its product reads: CASSRTLGATGSSPGANVLTF.